The clone carrying this T cell receptor (beta chain) was observed a few times. Its antigen is not known. The sample comes from a study of metastatic and nonmetastatic thyroid tumors. In the study overall: Patients with malignant and benign thyroid disease provided blood and tumor or nodule tissue, whose repertoires were compared. Study conclusions and caveats: For both blood and tumor, malignant thyroid tumors reportedly showed significantly higher TCR beta diversity than benign nodules did.

As handled by the study authors: A distant-metastasis classifier for papillary thyroid cancer was built using CDR3 differences across clinicopathological groups. Using MiXCR, TCRdb reanalyzed the PCR reads. V and J calls and clone size were set by TCRdb, not the authors. This table holds about 33,000 clones, roughly a sixth found once. Thyroid surgery had not been preceded by any treatment in any patient. The sample consisted of blood. The sequence was collected from a male donor with papillary thyroid cancer or a benign thyroid nodule (not recorded which). Some clones in this sample may be carry-over from other donors' samples.

The CDR3 nucleotides read TGTGCCGACACCCCGGGCGTCTATGAGCAGTTCTTC. This sequence encodes CADTPGVYEQFF. V usage is TRBV12-3 or TRBV12-4 and J usage is TRBJ2-1; D not resolved. V lost 11 bases and J 8 bases, leaving 16 bases between the germline ends. The CDR3 length is 12 residues.